A single sample is the source of the 25 T cell receptor beta chains below, sequenced in a study of immune characterization of retroperitoneal liposarcoma. TCRdb used MiXCR to reprocess the PCR reads, holding one entry per CDR3 protein. The sample gives around 10,000 distinct CDR3 sequences, about a quarter of which show up once; around 8% is in the top ten. Sequencing input: tumor tissue. The receptors derive from a male donor with retroperitoneal liposarcoma.

This chain uses TRBV6-1 with TRBJ2-1, with D perhaps being TRBD1 or TRBD2 (7 bases each). CDR1 and CDR2 (germline): MNHNS, SASEGT. The CDR3 contains 16 residues. Trimming took 5 bases from V and 8 from J, leaving 22 bases between them. DNA of the CDR3: TGTGCCAGCAGTCTAGCAGGGGGGGACTCCTTGGATGAGCAGTTCTTC. As protein: CASSLAGGDSLDEQFF.

This clonotype was seen many times. The chain recombines TRBV24-1 with TRBJ2-2, with 10 bases lining up with TRBD1. Per germline, CDR1 KGHDR and CDR2 SFDVKD. The V and J ends lost 4 bases and 4 bases, in that order; junction bases with no gene match: 5. The CDR3 is 16 amino acids. DNA for the CDR3: TGTGCCACCAGTGACCCGGGACAGGGGACCACCGGGGAGCTGTTTTTT. Residues: CATSDPGQGTTGELFF.

The CDR3 here is CASSEQSGTGELFF. CDR3 DNA sequence: TGTGCCAGCAGTGAACAGAGCGGCACCGGGGAGCTGTTTTTT. The chain carries TRBV6-4 and TRBJ2-2; a possible D gene is TRBD2 (5 bases). CDR1 MRHNA and CDR2 SNTAGT come from the germline V gene. Deletions cut 3 bases from V and 4 bases from J, with 9 bases between. The CDR3 has 14 amino acids.

V gene TRBV5-1 combines with J gene TRBJ2-5, with 10 bases matching TRBD2. The CDR3 consists of 17 residues. Germline V CDR1 and CDR2: SGHRS, YFSETQ. V lost 4 bases to trimming and J lost 4 bases; unmatched junction nucleotides: 13. CDR3 region: CASSPIGLAEVRETQYF. Written as DNA, the CDR3 is TGCGCCAGCAGCCCTATAGGACTAGCGGAGGTCCGAGAGACCCAGTACTTC. Full variable domain (outside the CDR3, taken from reference TRBV5-1 and TRBJ2-5): KAGVTQTPRYLIKTRGQQVTLSCSPISGHRSVSWYQQTPGQGLQFLFEYFSETQRNKGNFPGRFSGRQFSNSRSEMNVSTLELGDSALYLCASSPIGLAEVRETQYFGPGTRLLVL.

The V gene is TRBV5-6, the J gene TRBJ2-6; D uncertain. Germline-derived CDR1 and CDR2 are SGHDT and YYEEEE. This CDR3 has 15 residues. Trimming took off 4 bases at V and 0 bases at J, with 8 bases between the two ends. CDR3 nucleotide sequence: TGTGCCAGCAGCCTCGTATACTCTGGGGCCAACGTCCTGACTTTC. The encoded protein is CASSLVYSGANVLTF.

Relative to its sample, this clonotype is medium-sized. This chain joins TRBV6-1 and TRBJ2-1, with 11 bases lining up with TRBD1. The J call may be in error: the DNA end matches TRBJ2-7 better. This CDR3 contains 14 residues. Germline CDR1 is MNHNS and CDR2 is SASEGT. The CDR3 DNA sequence: TGTGCCAGCAGCACCGGGACAGGGGGCTACGAGCAGTACTTC. Translation: CASSTGTGGYEQYF.

This clonotype was picked up one time. This chain joins TRBV19 and TRBJ2-4; TRBD2 agrees at 8 bases. The CDR3 extends over 14 amino acids. Germline V gene lookup returns CDR1 LNHDA and CDR2 SQIVND (reference sequence). V shed 6 bases and J 13 bases; nucleotides not matched to a gene: 14. The CDR3 nucleotides read TGTGCCAGTAGGCCCTCGGGGACTAGGGGTGAGCAGTACTTC. Amino acid sequence: CASRPSGTRGEQYF. Full variable domain (remainder filled in from reference TRBV19 and TRBJ2-4): DGGITQSPKYLFRKEGQNVTLSCEQNLNHDAMYWYRQDPGQGLRLIYYSQIVNDFQKGDIAEGYSVSREKKESFPLTVTSAQKNPTAFYLCASRPSGTRGEQYFGAGTRLSVL.

This clonotype was seen repeatedly, ten times or more. This chain links TRBV6-1 with TRBJ2-1; D unclear. Gene TRBJ2-7 matches the end of the DNA better, so the J call may be wrong. In germline, CDR1 is MNHNS, CDR2 SASEGT. The CDR3 runs to 15 residues. The CDR3: CASSDLSARYNEQYF. Written as DNA, the CDR3 is TGTGCCAGCAGTGACTTGAGCGCTCGGTACAATGAGCAGTACTTC.

Concerning this clonotype: Just one base apart from a much larger clone, this may be a read error. The J gene is TRBJ2-3, the V gene TRBV6-8; weak D call: TRBD1 (6 bases). Germline-derived CDR1 and CDR2 are MNHGY and SAAAGT. This CDR3 has 15 residues. CDR3 protein: CASRSQGFGPDTLYF. As DNA, the CDR3 is TGTGCCAGCAGATCGCAGGGGTTCGGCCCAGATACGCTGTATTTT.

This sequence joins TRBV11-3 and TRBJ2-1; a weak D match, TRBD2 (6 bases). V was clipped by 5 bases and J by 4 bases, with 15 bases between them. The germline CDR1 and CDR2 sequences are SGHNT and YENEEA. The CDR3 extends over 15 amino acids. Here the CDR3 DNA reads TGTGCCAGCAGCCCCGGCGATAGCGGATACAATGAGCAGTTCTTC. It codes for CASSPGDSGYNEQFF.

The chain links TRBV10-2 to TRBJ2-2; weak D call: TRBD1 (6 bases). This CDR3 contains 15 residues. Trimming pared 5 bases from V and 1 base from J, leaving 11 bases between. Germline CDR1 WSHSY, CDR2 SAAADI. This chain's CDR3 is CASSQQGRNTGELFF. CDR3 nucleotide sequence: TGCGCCAGCAGTCAACAGGGCCGGAACACCGGGGAGCTGTTTTTT.

This clonotype qualifies as medium-sized (0.01 to 0.1%). V is TRBV6-1 and J is TRBJ2-3, with D unresolved. There are 16 residues in the CDR3. Trimming left V 1 base short and J 1 base short, with 12 bases between. The V gene's germline CDR1 is MNHNS and CDR2 SASEGT. CDR3 sequence: CASSEGWGFGTDTQYF. In DNA form, the CDR3 reads TGTGCCAGCAGTGAAGGTTGGGGATTCGGCACAGATACGCAGTATTTT.

V and J are TRBV6-1 and TRBJ2-5; 9 nucleotides match TRBD2. The DNA end lines up better with TRBJ2-1; the J call may be wrong. In germline, CDR1 is MNHNS, CDR2 SASEGT. The CDR3 contains 16 residues. CDR3 sequence reads: CASNPWVAGVSNEQFF. The CDR3 nucleotides are TGTGCCAGCAATCCCTGGGTAGCGGGAGTATCAAATGAGCAGTTCTTC.

The rearrangement uses TRBV9 and TRBJ2-5; tentative D call: TRBD1 (5 bases). The germline V gene encodes CDR1 SGDLS and CDR2 YYNGEE. CDR3 length: 15 residues. Trimming shortened V by 0 bases and J by 1 base, and 10 bases separated the two germline ends. In DNA form, the CDR3 reads TGTGCCAGCAGCGTAGCGTGGGGCATCCAAGAGACCCAGTACTTC. Protein sequence: CASSVAWGIQETQYF.

The genes are TRBV6-1 and TRBJ2-4, with D perhaps being TRBD1 or TRBD2 (5 bases each). Trimming stripped 1 base from V and 4 bases from J, with 11 bases between. Germline lookup yields CDR1 MNHNS and CDR2 SASEGT. This CDR3 spans 15 amino acids. The CDR3 DNA follows: TGTGCCAGCAGTGAAGGGGGACCGTTGAAAAACATTCAGTACTTC. Translating gives CASSEGGPLKNIQYF.

This clonotype was observed a few times. The V call is TRBV28, the J call TRBJ2-3; no clear D. The DNA end lines up better with TRBJ2-4; the J call may be wrong. Looked up from germline, CDR1 is MDHEN and CDR2 is SYDVKM. This CDR3 region has 13 residues. CDR3 sequence (DNA): TGTGCCAGCAGTTTACCGGGTCGTGACATTCAGTACTTC. It encodes CASSLPGRDIQYF.

This clonotype is categorized as medium-sized. The rearrangement links TRBV6-1 to TRBJ2-1, with D possibly TRBD2 on 6 matching bases. V lost 2 bases to trimming and J lost 13 bases, with 27 bases between them. Germline V gene sequence: CDR1 MNHNS, CDR2 SASEGT. CDR3 size: 17 residues. The CDR3 bases are TGTGCCAGCAGTGAAATGAGGGACTTAAAAAACCAAGAGACCCAGTTCTTC. Amino acids: CASSEMRDLKNQETQFF.

This clonotype rates as medium-sized. The chain carries TRBV6-1 and TRBJ2-5, with 10 nucleotides matching TRBD1. Germline V lookup: CDR1 MNHNS, CDR2 SASEGT. Unmatched junction bases numbered 11, after V lost 7 bases and J lost 6 bases. The CDR3 runs 15 residues. The CDR3 region has the DNA TGTGCCAGCACCCTCTCGTCGACAGGGGGCAAGACCCAGTACTTC. Its protein is CASTLSSTGGKTQYF.

The CDR3 region has the DNA TGTGCCAGCAGTTACCCAGGGACAGGTATCACTGAAGCTTTCTTT. Its translation is CASSYPGTGITEAFF. The V and J genes are TRBV6-9 and TRBJ1-1; TRBD1 matches at 8 bases. The V gene's germline CDR1 is MNHGY and CDR2 SVAAGI. The CDR3 sequence is 15 residues long. With 3 bases clipped from V and 4 bases from J, the junction kept 7 bases outside the gene matches.

This clonotype was found a few times. The gene calls are TRBV25-1 and TRBJ2-3; TRBD1 aligns across 12 bases. V shed 7 bases and J 4 bases; nucleotides not matched to a gene: 6. The CDR3 runs to 15 residues. The germline V gene has CDR1 MGHDK and CDR2 SYGVNS. The CDR3 nucleotides are TGTGCCAGCACGACCGGGACAGGGGGCCCAGATACGCAGTATTTT. Protein product: CASTTGTGGPDTQYF.

This clonotype has a count of ten or more. This sequence joins TRBV11-3 and TRBJ2-7, with D unclear. Germline V gene sequence: CDR1 SGHNT, CDR2 YENEEA. The CDR3 has 13 amino acids. Trimming removed 4 bases at V and 0 bases at J, with 7 bases between. The CDR3 protein is CASSSKSSYEQYF. CDR3 nucleotide sequence: TGTGCCAGCAGCTCAAAGTCCTCCTACGAGCAGTACTTC.

This clonotype appeared many times. This chain uses TRBV7-8 with TRBJ2-5; 8 bases match TRBD2. V lost 3 bases and J lost 4; bases outside the gene matches: 10. The CDR3 length is 16 residues. Germline CDR1 reads SGHVS; CDR2 reads FQNEAQ. In nucleotides, the CDR3 is TGTGCCAGCAGCTTGCTCGATGGGACTAGAAGAGAGACCCAGTACTTC. Translated: CASSLLDGTRRETQYF.

By sample share, this clonotype is medium-sized. The chain employs TRBV7-2 and TRBJ2-1; D not certain. The CDR3 extends over 15 amino acids. V gave up 7 bases and J gave up 10 bases, with 23 bases separating them. Germline lookup yields CDR1 SGHTA and CDR2 FQGNSA. This chain's CDR3 is CASTMALGPYYEQFF. CDR3 bases: TGTGCCAGCACCATGGCCCTCGGGCCCTACTACGAGCAGTTCTTC.

This clonotype was seen only a few times. The V and J genes are TRBV6-1 and TRBJ2-2, with 8 bases fitting TRBD2. The CDR3 extends over 15 amino acids. Germline CDR1 MNHNS, CDR2 SASEGT. V shed 5 bases, J shed 3 bases, and the junction held 5 bases outside the gene matches. CDR3 in amino acids: CASSSRGGDTGELFF. CDR3 DNA: TGTGCCAGCAGTTCCCGGGGGGGCGACACCGGGGAGCTGTTTTTT.

By sample share, this clonotype is large. The chain combines TRBV10-1 with TRBJ2-1, with D perhaps TRBD1 (5 bases). Judging by the DNA end, TRBJ2-7 fits better; the J call may be wrong. Germline assignment: CDR1 WNHNN and CDR2 SYGVQD (reference sequence). CDR3 length: 13 residues. This chain's CDR3 is CASSEGHSYEQYF. For the CDR3, the DNA is TGCGCCAGCAGTGAGGGACACTCCTACGAGCAGTACTTC.